The 25 T cell receptor beta chains presented below share a single source sample, sequenced in a study of blood T cell repertoires in COVID-19. Using immunoSEQ multiplex PCR, the repertoire was profiled, and TCRdb retains in-frame clones only, with some absent. The sample has about 180,000 clones, 85% seen once. What was sequenced was PBMCs or T cells enriched from blood (not recorded which). These receptor sequences come from a man in his forties or fifties who had recovered from COVID-19.

The chain employs TRBV7-9 and TRBJ1-1, with D possibly TRBD1 on 5 matching bases. V shed 5 bases and J shed 6 bases, with 10 bases lying between them. CDR1 and CDR2 (germline): SEHNR, FQNEAQ (reference sequence). CDR3 length equals 12 residues. CDR3 bases: TGTGCCAGCAGCGGACTAGGGGCTGAAGCTTTCTTT. Translated: CASSGLGAEAFF.

Here the CDR3 DNA reads TGTGCCAGCAGCCAGTTCCCCGATCAGCCCCAGCATTTT. Its translation: CASSQFPDQPQHF. The chain combines TRBV3-1 (or the pseudogene TRBV3-2) with TRBJ1-5; unclear D gene. Trimming took off 3 bases at V and 5 bases at J, with 8 bases between the two ends. Germline V gene data show CDR1 as LGHDT and CDR2 as YNNKEL (reference sequence). The CDR3 is made up of 13 amino acids.

The V and J genes are TRBV9 and TRBJ2-6, with TRBD2 as a possible D gene (6 bases). Deletions cut 4 bases from V and 3 bases from J, with 17 bases between. Germline V lookup: CDR1 SGDLS, CDR2 YYNGEE. The CDR3 is made up of 17 amino acids. CDR3 sequence reads: CASSPEVGGGGANVLTF. The DNA for the CDR3 is TGTGCCAGCAGCCCCGAGGTGGGGGGTGGTGGGGCCAACGTCCTGACTTTC.

CDR3 in amino acids: CASSLGWGQGYEQYF. The CDR3 DNA sequence: TGTGCCAGCAGTCTGGGATGGGGACAGGGCTACGAGCAGTACTTC. The chain joins TRBV6-5 to TRBJ2-7; 9 positions match TRBD1. J gave up 3 bases and V 5 bases, and 8 bases lay outside the gene matches. This CDR3 has 15 amino acids. Germline V lookup: CDR1 MNHEY, CDR2 SVGAGI.

For this clone: The same CDR3 can be traced to other DNA sequences in this sample. V usage is TRBV7-9 and J usage is TRBJ1-4, with 8 bases matching TRBD1. Germline loops: CDR1 SEHNR, CDR2 FQNEAQ (reference sequence). Trimming took 5 bases from V and 4 from J; bases not matched to a gene: 3. The CDR3 length is 14 residues. CDR3 in amino acids: CASSPGQGNEKLFF. CDR3 coding DNA: TGTGCCAGCAGCCCCGGACAGGGTAATGAAAAACTGTTTTTT.

DNA of the CDR3: TGTGCCAGCAGGGGATGGACAGGGTCAAGTGAAAAACTGTTTTTT. Its protein product is CASRGWTGSSEKLFF. The chain couples TRBV2 to TRBJ1-4; 8 positions match TRBD1. The CDR3 extends over 15 amino acids. V gave up 6 bases and J gave up 7 bases; unmatched junction bases: 10. Germline V gene lookup returns CDR1 SNHLY and CDR2 FYNNEI.

Here the CDR3 reads CASSMGPEGGRTEAFF. The CDR3 region has the DNA TGTGCCAGTAGTATGGGACCCGAGGGAGGACGCACTGAAGCTTTCTTT. The chain recombines TRBV19 with TRBJ1-1; tentatively, D is TRBD1 (5 bases). Between the trimmed V and J ends, which lost 3 bases and 4 bases, there was a span of 18 bases. This CDR3 region has 16 residues. The germline V gene encodes CDR1 LNHDA and CDR2 SQIVND (reference sequence).

This chain links TRBV3-1 (or the pseudogene TRBV3-2) with TRBJ1-1; D remains unclear. The germline V gene encodes CDR1 LGHDT and CDR2 YNNKEL (reference sequence). The CDR3 loop spans 11 amino acids. V gave up 7 bases and J gave up 4 bases, with 7 bases separating them. The CDR3 nucleotides read TGTGCCAGCACTTCGAGCACTGAAGCTTTCTTT. This codes for CASTSSTEAFF.

The chain has TRBV19 and TRBJ2-7; TRBD2 matches 11 bases. The CDR3 totals 17 residues. Germline V gene lookup returns CDR1 LNHDA and CDR2 SQIVND (reference sequence). The J segment lost 1 base and the V segment lost 2 bases, leaving 7 bases of the junction unmatched. CDR3 amino acids: CASSIRLAGGRSYEQYF. The CDR3 DNA is TGTGCCAGTAGTATACGGCTAGCGGGAGGCCGATCCTACGAGCAGTACTTC. The whole variable domain, filled in from reference TRBV19 and TRBJ2-7, reads DGGITQSPKYLFRKEGQNVTLSCEQNLNHDAMYWYRQDPGQGLRLIYYSQIVNDFQKGDIAEGYSVSREKKESFPLTVTSAQKNPTAFYLCASSIRLAGGRSYEQYFGPGTRLTVT.

This chain uses TRBV9 with TRBJ2-7, with D tentatively TRBD2 (5 bases). V lost 4 bases, J lost 3 bases, and 14 bases lay in between. Germline CDR1 and CDR2: SGDLS and YYNGEE. The CDR3 loop spans 14 amino acids. The CDR3 DNA reads TGTGCCAGCAGCACCGGACGGGAAGTCTACGAGCAGTACTTC. This translates into CASSTGREVYEQYF. Full variable domain (rest looked up from reference TRBV9 and TRBJ2-7): DSGVTQTPKHLITATGQRVTLRCSPRSGDLSVYWYQQSLDQGLQFLIQYYNGEERAKGNILERFSAQQFPDLHSELNLSSLELGDSALYFCASSTGREVYEQYFGPGTRLTVT.

V usage is TRBV6-4 and J usage is TRBJ1-6; 7 nucleotides agree with TRBD1. Trimming removed 6 bases from V and 6 bases from J; junction bases left unmatched: 8. CDR1 is MRHNA, CDR2 SNTAGT, per germline. The CDR3 has 15 amino acids. The CDR3 DNA reads TGTGCCAGCAGCAAAACAGGACAGGTTAATTCACCCCTCCACTTT. Translating it yields CASSKTGQVNSPLHF.

V is TRBV27 and J is TRBJ1-1, with D perhaps matching TRBD1 (6 bases). The CDR3 runs to 13 residues. CDR1 MNHEY and CDR2 SMNVEV come from the germline V gene (reference sequence). Trimming pared 7 bases from V and 1 base from J, leaving 10 bases between. In nucleotides, the CDR3 is TGTGCCAGCACCTCGGGACAGAACACTGAAGCTTTCTTT. Translated, it gives CASTSGQNTEAFF.

The chain couples TRBV5-1 to TRBJ1-2; D remains ambiguous. V was shortened by 4 bases and J by 8 bases, with 12 bases between the two germline ends. The CDR3 runs 12 residues. CDR1 is SGHRS, CDR2 YFSETQ, per germline. The CDR3 protein is CASSRDIDGYTF. The CDR3 DNA reads as TGCGCCAGCAGCCGAGACATTGACGGCTACACCTTC.

This clone has more than one count but fewer than ten. The chain recombines TRBV27 with TRBJ1-5, with 7 bases identical to TRBD1. Trimming at V came to 5 bases and at J to 5 bases, leaving 12 bases not matched to a gene. Germline V gene lookup returns CDR1 MNHEY and CDR2 SMNVEV (reference sequence). CDR3 size: 16 residues. The CDR3 DNA is TGTGCCAGCAGTAGTGAGGGGTTCAGGGGGGATCAGCCCCAGCATTTT. Its translation is CASSSEGFRGDQPQHF.

This rearrangement joins TRBV5-5 to TRBJ2-1, with a tentative D call TRBD1 (6 bases). Trimming removed 2 bases at V and 3 bases at J, with 12 bases between. The CDR3 extends over 15 amino acids. The germline V gene has CDR1 SGHKS and CDR2 YYEKEE (reference sequence). CDR3: CASSFGTPYYNEQFF. The CDR3 bases are TGTGCCAGCAGCTTTGGGACACCTTACTACAATGAGCAGTTCTTC. Variable domain in full (rest from reference TRBV5-5 and TRBJ2-1): DAGVTQSPTHLIKTRGQQVTLRCSPISGHKSVSWYQQVLGQGPQFIFQYYEKEERGRGNFPDRFSARQFPNYSSELNVNALLLGDSALYLCASSFGTPYYNEQFFGPGTRLTVL.

This chain links TRBV5-1 with TRBJ2-5, with D perhaps matching TRBD2 (5 bases). This CDR3 region has 15 residues. Germline CDR1 SGHRS, CDR2 YFSETQ. Trimming took 4 bases from V and 2 from J, leaving 15 bases between them. The CDR3 spells CASSRGRGKQETQYF. In nucleotides, the CDR3 is TGCGCCAGCAGCCGAGGGCGAGGAAAGCAAGAGACCCAGTACTTC. The complete variable domain, with remaining parts taken from reference TRBV5-1 and TRBJ2-5, reads KAGVTQTPRYLIKTRGQQVTLSCSPISGHRSVSWYQQTPGQGLQFLFEYFSETQRNKGNFPGRFSGRQFSNSRSEMNVSTLELGDSALYLCASSRGRGKQETQYFGPGTRLLVL.

The CDR3 spells CASSPSQGSRTEAFF. DNA of the CDR3: TGTGCCAGTAGTCCGTCACAGGGGAGTCGGACTGAAGCTTTCTTT. The V and J genes are TRBV19 and TRBJ1-1, with 7 bases that match TRBD1. J gave up 5 bases and V 5 bases, and 11 bases lay outside the gene matches. CDR3 size: 15 residues. Germline values: CDR1 LNHDA, CDR2 SQIVND (reference sequence).

The chain uses TRBV19 and TRBJ2-1, with a weak D call TRBD1 (5 bases). V shed 6 bases and J shed 6 bases, with 9 bases lying between them. Germline V gene sequence: CDR1 LNHDA, CDR2 SQIVND (reference sequence). The CDR3 is made up of 12 amino acids. CDR3 nucleotides: TGTGCCAGTAGCAGGGTGATCAATGAGCAGTTCTTC. Protein: CASSRVINEQFF.

The rearrangement uses TRBV19 and TRBJ1-1; 7 positions match TRBD1. Trimming removed 1 base from V and 1 base from J; junction bases left unmatched: 3. The CDR3 is made up of 15 amino acids. CDR1 and CDR2 (germline): LNHDA, SQIVND (reference sequence). CDR3 DNA sequence: TGTGCCAGTAGTATAGTGGCAGGGGGGAACACTGAAGCTTTCTTT. As protein: CASSIVAGGNTEAFF.

This chain links TRBV27 with TRBJ2-2, with 9 bases lining up with TRBD2. The CDR3 sequence is 17 residues long. Germline CDR1 reads MNHEY; CDR2 reads SMNVEV (reference sequence). V lost 1 base to trimming and J lost 1 base; unmatched junction nucleotides: 4. The chain's CDR3 is CASSLFWREGNTGELFF. CDR3 DNA sequence: TGTGCCAGCAGTTTATTTTGGCGGGAGGGGAACACCGGGGAGCTGTTTTTT.

V usage is TRBV27 and J usage is TRBJ1-5; maybe TRBD1 (5 bases). Trimming took 0 bases from V and 2 from J, leaving 8 bases between them. Germline V gene lookup returns CDR1 MNHEY and CDR2 SMNVEV (reference sequence). The CDR3 runs 15 residues. CDR3 sequence reads: CASSLSGGRNQPQHF. CDR3 in DNA: TGTGCCAGCAGTTTATCGGGGGGACGCAATCAGCCCCAGCATTTT.

This sequence joins TRBV10-1 and TRBJ1-6, with D possibly being TRBD1 (6 bases). Germline V gene lookup returns CDR1 WNHNN and CDR2 SYGVQD (reference sequence). Trimming removed 3 bases from V and 9 bases from J, with 12 bases in between. CDR3 length: 14 residues. The CDR3 region is CASSESRGGSPLHF. CDR3 bases: TGCGCCAGCAGTGAAAGCAGGGGTGGTTCACCCCTCCACTTT.

The chain is built from TRBV9 and TRBJ2-6; 8 positions match TRBD1. This CDR3 spans 16 amino acids. Germline V gives CDR1 SGDLS, CDR2 YYNGEE. Trimming cost V 4 bases and J 2 bases; bases outside gene matches: 5. Written as DNA, the CDR3 is TGTGCCAGCAGCCCCTTGGACAGGGCTGGGGCCAACGTCCTGACTTTC. Protein: CASSPLDRAGANVLTF.

The chain carries TRBV3-1 (or the pseudogene TRBV3-2) and TRBJ1-5; 9 bases are a match to TRBD1. The germline gives CDR1 LGHDT, CDR2 YNNKEL (reference sequence). The CDR3 is made up of 14 amino acids. The V and J ends lost 4 bases and 7 bases, in that order; junction bases with no gene match: 5. CDR3 coding DNA: TGTGCCAGCAGCCCGACAGGGGGAGGGCAGCCCCAGCATTTT. Its translation is CASSPTGGGQPQHF.

This chain uses TRBV6-5 with TRBJ2-3; the D gene is possibly TRBD2 (5 bases). Germline V lookup: CDR1 MNHEY, CDR2 SVGAGI. Trimming left V 8 bases short and J 3 bases short, with 6 bases between. The CDR3 is made up of 11 amino acids. The CDR3 region is CASGGTDTQYF. The CDR3 coding sequence is TGTGCCAGCGGCGGGACAGATACGCAGTATTTT.